These 27 T cell receptor beta chains were all obtained from the same sample, sequenced in a study of CD8+CD57+ T cells in acquired aplastic anemia. Profiles of TCR beta VDJ and CDR3 were generated from a genomic DNA template. TCRdb fed the reads into MiXCR, producing one record per CDR3 protein. The sample includes more than 150,000 distinct CDR3 sequences, roughly 50% seen only once; the top ten take 10% to 15%. The sequenced patients had an expansion of CD8+CD57+ cells seen by flow cytometry. The sample was sorted CD4+, CD8+, or CD8+CD57+ T cells (not recorded which) from PBMCs. All receptors derive from a human donor with aplastic anemia.

The rearrangement joins TRBV3-1 to TRBJ2-7, with a possible D match to TRBD2 (6 bases). Looked up from germline, CDR1 is LGHDT and CDR2 is YNNKEL (reference sequence). There are 15 residues in the CDR3. V lost 3 bases, J lost 6 bases, and 18 bases lay in between. The CDR3 DNA sequence: TGTGCCAGCAGCCACCAATCCCGCGGGGTGGGCGAGCAGTACTTC. Protein: CASSHQSRGVGEQYF.

The chain joins TRBV2 to TRBJ1-6; D is uncertain. V was shortened by 7 bases and J by 9 bases, with 10 bases between the two germline ends. This CDR3 spans 12 amino acids. Per germline, CDR1 SNHLY and CDR2 FYNNEI. The CDR3 region has the DNA TGTGCCAGCACTGTCGGGAGTTCACCCCTCCACTTT. Protein product: CASTVGSSPLHF.

This clonotype was seen many times. V and J are TRBV19 and TRBJ1-3; D uncertain. With 4 bases removed from V and 6 bases from J, the gap between germline ends came to 7 bases. From germline, CDR1 is LNHDA and CDR2 SQIVND (reference sequence). This CDR3 has 12 residues. CDR3 coding DNA: TGTGCCAGTAGTACCCGAACAAACACCATATATTTT. Its translation: CASSTRTNTIYF.

In the case of this clonotype: Being one base from a much bigger clone, this may be a read error. The V call is TRBV9, the J call TRBJ2-3; D not certain. Germline V lookup: CDR1 SGDLS, CDR2 YYNGEE. This CDR3 contains 13 residues. The V end lost 0 bases, the J end lost 6 bases, and 8 bases lay between the germline ends. CDR3 bases: TGTGCCAGCAGCGTAGGTGGAGATGATACGCAGTATTTT. Protein product: CASSVGGDDTQYF.

V gene TRBV20-1 combines with J gene TRBJ2-3; TRBD2 matches at 12 bases. CDR1 is DFQATT, CDR2 SNEGSKA, per germline (reference sequence). V lost 4 bases, J lost 5 bases, and 1 base stayed unmatched. This CDR3 contains 13 residues. The CDR3 sequence is CSATSGREDTQYF. CDR3 in DNA: TGCAGTGCTACTAGCGGGAGGGAAGATACGCAGTATTTT.

This sequence joins TRBV20-1 and TRBJ2-7; D is possibly TRBD1 (5 bases). Germline CDR1 DFQATT, CDR2 SNEGSKA (reference sequence). This CDR3 comprises 12 residues. Trimming pared 1 base from V and 4 bases from J, leaving 8 bases between. As DNA, the CDR3 is TGCAGTGCTAGAGGTAGACAGTACGAGCAGTACTTC. It specifies CSARGRQYEQYF.

This clonotype has ten or more counts. The CDR3 DNA follows: TGTGCCAGCAGCTTAGCATCGGGTCAGGGGGGAGAAAAACTGTTTTTT. Translation: CASSLASGQGGEKLFF. The V gene is TRBV7-9, the J gene TRBJ1-4, with TRBD1 matching 7 bases. The CDR3 extends over 16 amino acids. Losses at the gene ends were 0 bases for V and 8 bases for J; bases not matched to a gene: 9. CDR1 and CDR2 from the germline V gene are SEHNR and FQNEAQ (reference sequence). Complete variable domain (other parts from reference TRBV7-9 and TRBJ1-4): DTGVSQNPRHKITKRGQNVTFRCDPISEHNRLYWYRQTLGQGPEFLTYFQNEAQLEKSRLLSDRFSAERPKGSFSTLEIQRTEQGDSAMYLCASSLASGQGGEKLFFGSGTQLSVL.

This clonotype was observed a handful of times. This rearrangement joins TRBV11-2 to TRBJ2-7; 8 positions match TRBD2. Unmatched junction bases numbered 17, after V lost 0 bases and J lost 4 bases. CDR1 SGHAT and CDR2 FQNNGV come from the germline V gene. This CDR3 spans 19 amino acids. The CDR3 nucleotides are TGTGCCAGCAGCTTAGAGGCATCGGCGGGAGGTCTATTATCATACGAGCAGTACTTC. Protein: CASSLEASAGGLLSYEQYF.

This clonotype was observed at least ten times. The V call is TRBV12-3 or TRBV12-4, the J call TRBJ1-1; no clear D gene. V lost 7 bases to trimming and J lost 1 base, with 10 bases between them. This CDR3 comprises 13 residues. The CDR3 nucleotides read TGTGCCAGCACCCTCGCCCGGAACACTGAAGCTTTCTTT. Amino acid sequence: CASTLARNTEAFF.

This chain uses TRBV9 with TRBJ1-5; D remains unclear. This CDR3 is 14 amino acids long. Trimming pared 3 bases from V and 5 bases from J, leaving 12 bases between. Germline V lookup: CDR1 SGDLS, CDR2 YYNGEE. CDR3 nucleotide sequence: TGTGCCAGCAGCGAAAGGGCCTGGGATCAGCCCCAGCATTTT. Translated: CASSERAWDQPQHF.

Comments on this clonotype: A clone one base away is much larger, so this may be a read error. J is TRBJ2-5 and V is TRBV6-1; D possibly corresponds to TRBD1 (6 bases). The CDR3 runs to 14 residues. CDR1 is MNHNS, CDR2 SASEGT, per germline. The V end lost 5 bases, the J end lost 3 bases, and 13 bases lay between the germline ends. The chain's CDR3 is CASSTWTEKETQYF. CDR3 nucleotides: TGTGCCAGCAGTACCTGGACAGAGAAAGAGACCCAGTACTTC.

This rearrangement joins TRBV24-1 to TRBJ2-3, with D perhaps TRBD2 (5 bases). V shed 7 bases and J shed 2 bases, with 9 bases lying between them. Germline V lookup: CDR1 KGHDR, CDR2 SFDVKD. This CDR3 comprises 13 residues. The CDR3 loop reads CATSSRDTDTQYF. The DNA of the CDR3 is TGTGCCACCAGCTCCCGGGACACAGATACGCAGTATTTT.

In its sample, this clonotype was seen a few times. V gene TRBV19 combines with J gene TRBJ1-2; 7 bases agree with TRBD1. V was pared by 4 bases and J by 5 bases, with 7 bases of the junction left unmatched. Germline CDR1 LNHDA, CDR2 SQIVND (reference sequence). The CDR3 sequence is 14 residues long. CDR3 coding DNA: TGTGCCAGTAGTACCCTACAGACAGGGTATGGCTACACCTTC. It translates to CASSTLQTGYGYTF.

V is TRBV7-9 and J is TRBJ2-3, with D possibly being TRBD2 (5 bases). The germline V gene encodes CDR1 SEHNR and CDR2 FQNEAQ (reference sequence). The CDR3 covers 14 residues. Trimming took off 4 bases at V and 2 bases at J, with 10 bases between the two ends. CDR3 sequence (DNA): TGTGCCAGCAGCTCGCCGGGGTCCACAGATACGCAGTATTTT. This translates into CASSSPGSTDTQYF.

The chain joins TRBV27 to TRBJ2-7, with 7 positions matching TRBD1. The CDR3 consists of 14 residues. Germline assignment: CDR1 MNHEY and CDR2 SMNVEV (reference sequence). Unmatched junction bases numbered 9, after V lost 6 bases and J lost 4 bases. The CDR3 loop reads CASRSLTGEYEQYF. CDR3 DNA sequence: TGTGCCAGCAGATCGTTAACAGGGGAGTACGAGCAGTACTTC.

The table lists this clonotype with many counts. V and J are TRBV7-9 and TRBJ2-3; 7 bases are a match to TRBD1. This CDR3 has 16 residues. Germline CDR1 reads SEHNR; CDR2 reads FQNEAQ (reference sequence). V dropped 2 bases and J dropped 3; count of bases not matched to a gene: 8. The CDR3 nucleotides are TGTGCCAGCAGCTTATCTGGGACAGAGACTACAGATACGCAGTATTTT. As protein: CASSLSGTETTDTQYF.

This clonotype was picked up many times. The genes are TRBV9 and TRBJ2-7, with D possibly TRBD1 on 5 matching bases. The germline V gene encodes CDR1 SGDLS and CDR2 YYNGEE. Trimming pared 0 bases from V and 6 bases from J, leaving 13 bases between. The CDR3 has 14 residues. For the CDR3, the DNA is TGTGCCAGCAGCGTAGATATAAAGGGGCTCGAGCAGTACTTC. It translates to CASSVDIKGLEQYF.

Concerning this clonotype itself: Relative to the germline gene, one junction end is altered; a read error may explain this. The chain uses TRBV24-1 and TRBJ1-2; 8 bases match TRBD1. Germline-derived CDR1 and CDR2 are KGHDR and SFDVKD. This CDR3 has 15 residues. CDR3 coding DNA: TGTGCCAGCAGTGAGTCGACAGGGGCTAACTATGGCTACACCTTC. Residues: CASSESTGANYGYTF.

The rearrangement uses TRBV24-1 and TRBJ2-5; 9 positions agree with TRBD1. Germline-derived CDR1 and CDR2 are KGHDR and SFDVKD. The length of the CDR3 is 13 residues. After removal of 9 bases from V and 3 bases from J, the junction contained 4 bases not matched to a gene. The CDR3 region has the DNA TGTGCCACCGGGACAGGGTTAGAAGAGACCCAGTACTTC. Protein product: CATGTGLEETQYF.

This clonotype came up a few times. The chain couples TRBV18 to TRBJ2-2; the D gene is possibly TRBD1 (6 bases). The germline CDR1 and CDR2 sequences are KGHSH and LQKENI. The V end lost 2 bases, the J end lost 5 bases, and 9 bases lay between the germline ends. The CDR3 has 14 residues. CDR3 in DNA: TGTGCCAGCTCACCAACAGGGAATACCGGGGAGCTGTTTTTT. Translated, it gives CASSPTGNTGELFF.

On this clonotype itself: A much larger clone is a single base away; this may be a read error. The chain links TRBV12-5 to TRBJ2-7; 7 bases are a match to TRBD1. The V gene end was trimmed by 5 bases and the J gene end by 5 bases; junction bases not matched to a gene: 9. Germline CDR1 and CDR2: LGHNT and FRNRAP. CDR3 length: 14 amino acids. The CDR3 DNA reads as TGTGCTAGTGGTACCGGACAGGAGATCAACGAGCAGTACTTC. The encoded protein is CASGTGQEINEQYF.

The chain links TRBV20-1 to TRBJ2-1, with TRBD2 matching over 10 bases. Looked up from germline, CDR1 is DFQATT and CDR2 is SNEGSKA (reference sequence). This CDR3 region has 14 residues. V lost 4 bases and J lost 7; bases outside the gene matches: 7. The CDR3 DNA reads as TGCAGTGCTATCGCTAGCGGGGGCTTAAATGAGCAGTTCTTC. This translates into CSAIASGGLNEQFF.

This clonotype was counted ten times or more. The chain joins TRBV7-3 to TRBJ2-7, with TRBD1 matching 7 bases. V shed 6 bases, J shed 4 bases, and the junction held 15 bases outside the gene matches. The germline V gene has CDR1 SGHTA and CDR2 FQGTGA. CDR3 length: 16 amino acids. The CDR3 spells CASSFRRRQGLYEQYF. The DNA for the CDR3 is TGTGCCAGCAGTTTCCGCCGGCGACAGGGCTTATACGAGCAGTACTTC.

V usage is TRBV7-8 and J usage is TRBJ1-5, with 9 bases identical to TRBD1. Per the germline V gene, CDR1 is SGHVS and CDR2 is FQNEAQ. The CDR3 runs to 15 residues. The V gene end was trimmed by 4 bases and the J gene end by 2 bases; junction bases not matched to a gene: 3. For the CDR3, the DNA is TGTGCCAGCAGCTCCCGACAGGGGGGCAATCAGCCCCAGCATTTT. It yields the protein CASSSRQGGNQPQHF.

CDR3 protein: CASSQDGGTDQEQYF. The DNA for the CDR3 is TGCGCCAGCAGCCAAGACGGCGGGACAGACCAGGAGCAGTACTTC. The gene calls are TRBV4-1 and TRBJ2-7, with a possible D match to TRBD1 (7 bases). Looked up from germline, CDR1 is MGHRA and CDR2 is YSYEKL. The CDR3 covers 15 residues. Trimming left V 0 bases short and J 7 bases short, with 16 bases between.

The V call is TRBV7-9, the J call TRBJ2-1, with D uncertain. Per germline, CDR1 SEHNR and CDR2 FQNEAQ (reference sequence). The CDR3 is 13 amino acids. Trimming left V 2 bases short and J 4 bases short, with 6 bases between. CDR3 protein: CASSLNRYNEQFF. The CDR3 DNA sequence: TGTGCCAGCAGCTTAAACCGGTACAATGAGCAGTTCTTC. Supplemented by reference TRBV7-9 and TRBJ2-1, the full variable domain reads DTGVSQNPRHKITKRGQNVTFRCDPISEHNRLYWYRQTLGQGPEFLTYFQNEAQLEKSRLLSDRFSAERPKGSFSTLEIQRTEQGDSAMYLCASSLNRYNEQFFGPGTRLTVL.

On this clonotype itself: Just one base apart from a much larger clone, this may be a read error. The CDR3 ends on some other residue instead of the conserved phenylalanine or tryptophan, so this is likely a read error. The chain combines TRBV6-1 with TRBJ1-4; D uncertain. The CDR3 is made up of 13 amino acids. Looked up from germline, CDR1 is MNHNS and CDR2 is SASEGT. V was clipped by 5 bases and J by 0 bases, with 4 bases between them. Here the CDR3 reads CASSQSTNEKLFL. CDR3 bases: TGTGCCAGCAGTCAGTCAACTAATGAAAAACTGTTTCTT.